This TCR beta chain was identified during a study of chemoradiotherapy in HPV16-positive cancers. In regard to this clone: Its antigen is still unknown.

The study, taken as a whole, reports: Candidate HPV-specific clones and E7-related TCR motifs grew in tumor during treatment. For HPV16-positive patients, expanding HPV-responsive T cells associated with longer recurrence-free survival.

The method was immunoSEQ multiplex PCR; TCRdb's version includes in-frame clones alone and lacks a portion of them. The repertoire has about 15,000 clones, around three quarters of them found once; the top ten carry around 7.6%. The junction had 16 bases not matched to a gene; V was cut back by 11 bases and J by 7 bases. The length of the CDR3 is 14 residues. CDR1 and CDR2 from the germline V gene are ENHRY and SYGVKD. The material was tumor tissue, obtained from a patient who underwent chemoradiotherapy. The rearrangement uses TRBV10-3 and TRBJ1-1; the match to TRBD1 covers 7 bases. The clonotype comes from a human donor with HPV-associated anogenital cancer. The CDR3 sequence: CASGGLQGGNEAFF. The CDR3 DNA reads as TGTGCCTCCGGGGGGCTGCAGGGGGGGAATGAAGCTTTCTTT.